This T cell receptor beta chain derives from a study of beta chain features in type 1 diabetes (dated by TCRdb to 2016 to 2019). Concerning the study at large: Mean age, gender distribution, total cell number and subset yield did not differ between patients and healthy donors. Across all samples, almost 110 million sorted cells were examined, and cell number per subset correlated strongly with RNA yield. In the study, TCRB repertoires of sorted circulating CD4+ T cell subsets from recently diagnosed type 1 diabetes patients were compared with those of matched healthy donors. Regulatory and stem cell-like memory subsets were obtained from only 8 patients and roughly 8 healthy donors, while naive and central memory subsets were obtained from all 30 or so donors. What the work shows at the level of the full study, not this receptor alone: A moderate but significant shortening of TCRB CDR3 length was observed in type 1 diabetes patients in all four CD4+ subsets. Patients with type 1 diabetes made fewer insertions and deleted more nucleotides at VDJ recombination sites, implying thymic rearrangement abnormalities. The naive, central memory and regulatory TCRB repertoires appeared to resemble one another more closely among patients than among healthy donors. Because cDNA was sequenced instead of genomic DNA, highly expressing activated cells could be over-represented, though the groups showed no difference in activation or CD3 levels. PCR might favor shorter templates, but patient and control samples were amplified and corrected together, so any skew would affect both groups equally. Because the HLA sub-analyses included only small numbers of individuals, any influence of HLA type on TCRB rearrangement was left unresolved.

V loses 4 bases of germline sequence and J loses 7 bases, and the interval between the two ends is 7 bases. Including the terminal cysteine and phenylalanine, the CDR3 comprises 11 residues. Of all the DNA, just the CDR3 is kept, 33 bases in frame from base 1. Via the germline V gene (reference sequence), CDR1 is DFQATT and CDR2 SNEGSKA. Of note for this clone: Its antigen target is currently unknown. The record has no base qualities; no much larger clone is one base away.

From each donor, a single peripheral blood sample of 90 to 150 mL on average was drawn into heparinised tubes. A BD FACSAria II and a panel including CD45RO, CCR7, CD25, CD127, CD95 and CD27 were used to sort naive, central memory, regulatory and stem cell-like memory CD4+ T cells. Purity was above 98% for every sorted population. PBMCs were isolated immediately by Lymphoprep density gradient centrifugation and stained directly without culture. Samples were stained and sorted in pairs, with one healthy donor and one patient per experiment, so that batch effects were minimized. The High Capacity cDNA Reverse Transcription Kit was used to reverse transcribe all of the isolated RNA, meaning that expressed TCRB transcripts were what got sequenced. Deep immunoSEQ sequencing was performed on naive, central memory and regulatory T cell samples, with an average of roughly 3.5 million total reads per sample. Sorted cells were lysed in RLT buffer and RNA was extracted with DNase-treated RNeasy Micro or Mini kits, depending on cell number. Each cell subset was processed separately to prevent cross-contamination, with patient and healthy donor samples processed together. The immunoSEQ multiplex PCR was used to amplify TCRB sequences from cDNA, generating 87-bp fragments that spanned the CDR3 region. Sequencing of the amplicons was performed on the Illumina HiSeq platform. Per the source publication's procedure: PCR bias was computationally corrected using synthetic template baselines, reads within Hamming distance 2 were collapsed, and singletons that could not be merged were discarded. By aligning reads against IMGT, V, D and J genes, CDR3 length, and insertions or deletions at six rearrangement sites were assigned. Clonotype counts were normalized to sorted cell number within each subset before computing true diversity and Gini coefficients with the tcR R package. Repertoire sharing was quantified using the overlap coefficient calculated on TCRB nucleotide sequences. As a proxy for the pre-selection repertoire, out-of-frame TCRB sequences from naive cells were analyzed. TCRdb retrieved this table from immuneACCESS and kept in-frame rearrangements only. Not all clones are present; in checked studies, unresolved V genes account for under half, and no reason is known for the remainder. V, J and clone size derive from that table, while D and trimming were established from the DNA sequence. This sample has 300,000 to 350,000 clones in its table, and roughly 14% of those were observed once. The ten largest clones add up to 0.015% of the sample.

This receptor was taken from a woman younger than 35 with type 1 diabetes. This chain joins TRBV20-1 to TRBJ1-4, with TRBD1 as a weak D call on 5 bases. Material: naive CD4+ T cells from blood. This specimen's cell subset or site label, per the study, means: true naive CD4+ T cells. CDR3 reads: CSATRVEKLFF. DNA sequence: TGCAGTGCTACCAGGGTTGAAAAACTGTTTTTT.